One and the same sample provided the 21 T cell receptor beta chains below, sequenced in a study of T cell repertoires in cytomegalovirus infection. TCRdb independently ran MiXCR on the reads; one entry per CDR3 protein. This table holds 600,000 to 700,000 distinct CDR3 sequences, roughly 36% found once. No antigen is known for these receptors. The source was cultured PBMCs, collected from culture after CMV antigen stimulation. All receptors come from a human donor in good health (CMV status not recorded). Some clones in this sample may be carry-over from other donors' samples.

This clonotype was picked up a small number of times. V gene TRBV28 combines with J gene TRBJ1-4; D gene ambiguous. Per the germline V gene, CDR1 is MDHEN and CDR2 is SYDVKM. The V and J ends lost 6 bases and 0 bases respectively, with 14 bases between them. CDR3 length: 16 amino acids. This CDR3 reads CASRLLTPATNEKLFF. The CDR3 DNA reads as TGTGCCAGCAGGTTACTTACACCGGCAACTAATGAAAAACTGTTTTTT.

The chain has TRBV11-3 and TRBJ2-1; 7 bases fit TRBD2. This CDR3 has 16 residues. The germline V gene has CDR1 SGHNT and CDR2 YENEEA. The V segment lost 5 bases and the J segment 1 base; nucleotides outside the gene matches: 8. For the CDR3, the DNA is TGTGCCAGCAGCAATAGGGGTAGCGGGTCCTACAATGAGCAGTTCTTC. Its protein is CASSNRGSGSYNEQFF.

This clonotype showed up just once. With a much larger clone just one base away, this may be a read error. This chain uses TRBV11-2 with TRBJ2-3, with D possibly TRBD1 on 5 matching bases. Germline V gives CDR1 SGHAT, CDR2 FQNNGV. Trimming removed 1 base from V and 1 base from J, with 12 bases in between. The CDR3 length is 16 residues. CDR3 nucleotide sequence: TGTGCCAGCAGCTTAGGTGATGGGGCAGGCACAGATACGCAGTATTTT. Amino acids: CASSLGDGAGTDTQYF.

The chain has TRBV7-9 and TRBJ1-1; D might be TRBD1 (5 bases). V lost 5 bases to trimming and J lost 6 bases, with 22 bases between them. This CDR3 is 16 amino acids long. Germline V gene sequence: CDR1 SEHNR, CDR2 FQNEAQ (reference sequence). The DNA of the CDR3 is TGTGCCAGCAGCCCGAGTGGGGGGGAACGAAGGGCTGAAGCTTTCTTT. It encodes CASSPSGGERRAEAFF.

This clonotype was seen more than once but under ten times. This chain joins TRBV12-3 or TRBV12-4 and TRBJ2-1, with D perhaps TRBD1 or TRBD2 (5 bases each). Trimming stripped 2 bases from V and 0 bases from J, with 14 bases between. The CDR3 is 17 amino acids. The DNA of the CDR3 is TGTGCCAGCAGTTTAAGTTGGGGGTCGGCCTCCTACAATGAGCAGTTCTTC. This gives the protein CASSLSWGSASYNEQFF.

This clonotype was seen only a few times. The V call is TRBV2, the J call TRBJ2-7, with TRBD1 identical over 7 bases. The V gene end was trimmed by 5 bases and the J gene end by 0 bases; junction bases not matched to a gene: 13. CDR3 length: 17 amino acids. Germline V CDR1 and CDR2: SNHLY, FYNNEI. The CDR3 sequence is CASSPPDEGASSYEQYF. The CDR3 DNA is TGTGCCAGCAGTCCCCCTGACGAGGGGGCGAGCTCCTACGAGCAGTACTTC.

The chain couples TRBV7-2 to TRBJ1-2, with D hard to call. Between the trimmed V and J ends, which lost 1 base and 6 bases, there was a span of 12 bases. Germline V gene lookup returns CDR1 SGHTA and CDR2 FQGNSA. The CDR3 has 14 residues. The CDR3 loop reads CASSLGAGRNGYTF. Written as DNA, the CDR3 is TGTGCCAGCAGCTTAGGAGCAGGTCGCAATGGCTACACCTTC.

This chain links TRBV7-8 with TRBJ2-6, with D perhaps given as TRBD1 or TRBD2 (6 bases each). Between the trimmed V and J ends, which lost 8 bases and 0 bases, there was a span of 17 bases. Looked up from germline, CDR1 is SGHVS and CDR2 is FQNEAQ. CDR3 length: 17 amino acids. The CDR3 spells CASETGGGGSGANVLTF. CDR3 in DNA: TGTGCCAGCGAAACCGGGGGCGGAGGCTCTGGGGCCAACGTCCTGACTTTC.

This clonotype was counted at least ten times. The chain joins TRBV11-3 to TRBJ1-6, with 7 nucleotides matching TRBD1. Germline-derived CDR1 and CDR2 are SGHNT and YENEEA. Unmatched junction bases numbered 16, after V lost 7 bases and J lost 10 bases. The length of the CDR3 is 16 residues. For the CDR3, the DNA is TGTGCCAGCACCACGAGGGGAGACAGGGTCGGATCACCCCTCCACTTT. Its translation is CASTTRGDRVGSPLHF.

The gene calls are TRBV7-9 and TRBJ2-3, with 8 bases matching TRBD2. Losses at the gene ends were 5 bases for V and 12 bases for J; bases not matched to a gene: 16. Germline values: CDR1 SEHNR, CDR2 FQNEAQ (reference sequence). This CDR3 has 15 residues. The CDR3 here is CASSARGSGAHTQYF. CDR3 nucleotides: TGTGCCAGCAGCGCACGCGGTAGCGGGGCCCACACCCAGTATTTT.

The CDR3 reads CASKKTGVSYEQYF. The CDR3 bases are TGTGCCAGCAAAAAAACAGGGGTTTCCTACGAGCAGTACTTC. The genes are TRBV6-2 or TRBV6-3 and TRBJ2-7; 7 bases fit TRBD1. Germline trimming cut 7 bases from V and 1 base from J; bases unmatched to any gene: 7. Germline-derived CDR1 and CDR2 are MNHEY and SVGEGT. The CDR3 extends over 14 amino acids.

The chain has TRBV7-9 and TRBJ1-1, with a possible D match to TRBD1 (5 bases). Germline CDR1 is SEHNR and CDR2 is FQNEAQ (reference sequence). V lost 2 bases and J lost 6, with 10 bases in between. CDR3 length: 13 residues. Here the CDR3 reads CASSLPGGAEAFF. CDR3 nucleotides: TGTGCCAGCAGCTTACCCGGAGGGGCTGAAGCTTTCTTT.

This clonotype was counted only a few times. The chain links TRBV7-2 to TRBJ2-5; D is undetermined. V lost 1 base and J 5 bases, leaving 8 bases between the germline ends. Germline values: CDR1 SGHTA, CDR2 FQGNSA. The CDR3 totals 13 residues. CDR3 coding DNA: TGTGCCAGCAGCTTAGGGCAGCCGGAGACCCAGTACTTC. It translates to CASSLGQPETQYF.

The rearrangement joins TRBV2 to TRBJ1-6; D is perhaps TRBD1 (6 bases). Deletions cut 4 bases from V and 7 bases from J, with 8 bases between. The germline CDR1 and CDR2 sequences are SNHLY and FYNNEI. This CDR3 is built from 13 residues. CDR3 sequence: CASSGGHNSPLHF. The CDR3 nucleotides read TGTGCCAGCAGTGGGGGGCACAATTCACCCCTCCACTTT. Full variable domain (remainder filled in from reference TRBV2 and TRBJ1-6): EPEVTQTPSHQVTQMGQEVILRCVPISNHLYFYWYRQILGQKVEFLVSFYNNEISEKSEIFDDQFSVERPDGSNFTLKIRSTKLEDSAMYFCASSGGHNSPLHFGNGTRLTVT.

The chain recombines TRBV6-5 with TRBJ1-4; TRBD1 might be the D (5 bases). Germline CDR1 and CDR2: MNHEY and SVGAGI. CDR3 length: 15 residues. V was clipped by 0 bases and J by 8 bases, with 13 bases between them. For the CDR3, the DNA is TGTGCCAGCAGTTACTCAGGCAGGGTGGACGAAAAACTGTTTTTT. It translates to CASSYSGRVDEKLFF.

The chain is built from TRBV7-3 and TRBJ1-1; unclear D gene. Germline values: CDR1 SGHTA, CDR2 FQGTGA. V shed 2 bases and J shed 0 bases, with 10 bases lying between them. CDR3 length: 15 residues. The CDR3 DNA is TGTGCCAGCAGCTTAGGGCAGAACATGAACACTGAAGCTTTCTTT. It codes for CASSLGQNMNTEAFF.

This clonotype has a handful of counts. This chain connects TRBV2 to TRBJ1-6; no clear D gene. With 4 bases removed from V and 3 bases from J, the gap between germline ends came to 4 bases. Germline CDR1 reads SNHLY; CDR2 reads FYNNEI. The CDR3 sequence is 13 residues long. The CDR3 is CASSVDYNSPLHF. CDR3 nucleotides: TGTGCCAGCAGTGTGGACTATAATTCACCCCTCCACTTT.

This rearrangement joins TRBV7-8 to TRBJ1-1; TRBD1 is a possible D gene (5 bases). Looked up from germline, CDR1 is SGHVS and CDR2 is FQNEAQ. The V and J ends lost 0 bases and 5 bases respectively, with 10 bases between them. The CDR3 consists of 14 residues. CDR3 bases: TGTGCCAGCAGCTTAGCGGGACCGGGGACTGAAGCTTTCTTT. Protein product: CASSLAGPGTEAFF.

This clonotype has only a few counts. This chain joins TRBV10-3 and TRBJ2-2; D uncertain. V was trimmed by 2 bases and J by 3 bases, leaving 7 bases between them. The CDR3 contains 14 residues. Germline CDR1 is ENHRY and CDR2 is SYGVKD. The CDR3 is CAISEDQDTGELFF. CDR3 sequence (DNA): TGTGCCATCAGTGAGGACCAGGACACCGGGGAGCTGTTTTTT.

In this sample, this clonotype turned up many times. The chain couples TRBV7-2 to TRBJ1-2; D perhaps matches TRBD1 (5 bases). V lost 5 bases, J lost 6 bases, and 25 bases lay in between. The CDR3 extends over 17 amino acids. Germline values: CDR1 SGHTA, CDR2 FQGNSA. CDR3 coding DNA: TGTGCCAGCAGCGCCCGGAGGGGAGGGGACTATTGGCATGGCTACACCTTC. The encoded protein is CASSARRGGDYWHGYTF. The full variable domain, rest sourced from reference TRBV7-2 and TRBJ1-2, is GAGVSQSPSNKVTEKGKDVELRCDPISGHTALYWYRQSLGQGLEFLIYFQGNSAPDKSGLPSDRFSAERTGGSVSTLTIQRTQQEDSAVYLCASSARRGGDYWHGYTFGSGTRLTVV.

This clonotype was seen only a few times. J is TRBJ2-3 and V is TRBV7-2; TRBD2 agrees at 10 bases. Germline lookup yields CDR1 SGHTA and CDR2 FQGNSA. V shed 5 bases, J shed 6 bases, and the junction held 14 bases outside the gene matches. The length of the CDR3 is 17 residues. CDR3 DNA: TGTGCCAGCAGCCCACTCCCTAGCGGGAGTGGTGTGGATACGCAGTATTTT. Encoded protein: CASSPLPSGSGVDTQYF.